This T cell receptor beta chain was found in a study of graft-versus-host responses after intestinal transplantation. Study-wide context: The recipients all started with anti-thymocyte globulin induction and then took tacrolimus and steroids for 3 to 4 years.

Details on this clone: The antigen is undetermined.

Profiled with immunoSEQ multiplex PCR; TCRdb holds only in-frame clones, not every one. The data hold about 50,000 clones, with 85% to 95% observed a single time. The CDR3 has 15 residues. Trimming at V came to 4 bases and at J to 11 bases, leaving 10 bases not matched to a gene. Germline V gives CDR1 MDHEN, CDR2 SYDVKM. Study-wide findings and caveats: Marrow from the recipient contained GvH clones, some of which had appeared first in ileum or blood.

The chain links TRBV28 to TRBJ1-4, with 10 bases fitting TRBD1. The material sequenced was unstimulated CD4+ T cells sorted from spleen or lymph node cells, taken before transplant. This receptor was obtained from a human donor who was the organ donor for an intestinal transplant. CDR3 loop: CASSYGGTGDGKLFF. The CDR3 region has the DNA TGTGCCAGCAGTTACGGCGGGACAGGGGATGGGAAACTGTTTTTT.